This passage covers 17 T cell receptor beta chains from one sample sequenced in a study of OX40 agonist ivuxolimab in advanced cancers. Preparation of the library involved the immunoSEQ multiplex PCR assay. Sourced from immuneACCESS, this table was stored by TCRdb with only in-frame sequences that have V and J called. A share of the clones is absent; for the studies checked, an unresolved V gene accounts for under half, and the remainder has no known explanation. This sample holds about 51,000 clones; 88% were observed only once. Clones ranked in the top ten supply around 3.3% of the sample. Source: CD4+ or CD8+ T cells sorted from blood, taken in a trial of the OX40 agonist ivuxolimab. The receptors stem from an adult with an advanced solid tumor such as melanoma, head and neck, liver or kidney cancer.

The rearrangement uses TRBV6-6 and TRBJ1-1, with D hard to call. V was pared by 5 bases and J by 6 bases, with 7 bases between. This CDR3 has 11 residues. Germline V CDR1 and CDR2: MNHNY, SVGAGI (reference sequence). The CDR3 loop is CASSPQSEAFF. CDR3 sequence (DNA): TGTGCCAGCAGTCCCCAGTCTGAAGCTTTCTTT.

V is TRBV7-6 and J is TRBJ1-5, with TRBD1 matching 8 bases. V gave up 5 bases and J gave up 8 bases; unmatched junction bases: 8. This CDR3 region has 14 residues. CDR1 and CDR2 from the germline V gene are SGHVS and FNYEAQ. The CDR3 DNA reads TGTGCCAGCAGCCTAGGACAGGGTTTGGAGCCCCAGCATTTT. Translation: CASSLGQGLEPQHF.

The rearrangement joins TRBV18 to TRBJ2-3; D is unclear. The CDR3 runs 13 residues. Trimming pared 4 bases from V and 4 bases from J, leaving 9 bases between. Germline V CDR1 and CDR2: KGHSH, LQKENI. CDR3 bases: TGTGCCAGCTCACTGCGCGATGCAGATACGCAGTATTTT. Protein: CASSLRDADTQYF.

V and J are TRBV6-1 and TRBJ1-6; D remains ambiguous. The CDR3 totals 13 residues. CDR1 is MNHNS and CDR2 is SASEGT in the germline V gene. The V and J ends lost 8 bases and 7 bases respectively, with 12 bases between them. This CDR3 is CASGEDFNSPLHF. CDR3 DNA sequence: TGTGCCAGCGGAGAGGACTTCAATTCACCCCTCCACTTT.

The CDR3 sequence is CASSYSRSYEQYF. In DNA form, the CDR3 reads TGTGCCAGCAGTTACTCGAGGTCCTACGAGCAGTACTTC. The V and J genes are TRBV6-6 and TRBJ2-7; D ambiguous. The CDR3 consists of 13 residues. V shed 0 bases and J shed 1 base, with 4 bases lying between them. Germline-derived CDR1 and CDR2 are MNHNY and SVGAGI (reference sequence).

The rearrangement uses TRBV6-4 and TRBJ2-7, with D possibly being TRBD1 (6 bases). CDR1 MRHNA and CDR2 SNTAGT come from the germline V gene. There are 15 residues in the CDR3. V was clipped by 6 bases and J by 3 bases, with 18 bases between them. The CDR3 is CASRVRGQPYYEQYF. DNA for the CDR3: TGTGCCAGCAGAGTGAGGGGACAACCTTACTACGAGCAGTACTTC.

The chain carries TRBV9 and TRBJ1-5; 9 bases match TRBD1. CDR3 length: 15 residues. Germline CDR1 reads SGDLS; CDR2 reads YYNGEE. The junction had 8 bases not matched to a gene; V was cut back by 4 bases and J by 6 bases. The chain's CDR3 is CASSRSTGGLQPQHF. The CDR3 nucleotides are TGTGCCAGCAGCCGATCTACAGGGGGCCTTCAGCCCCAGCATTTT.

The chain uses TRBV7-8 and TRBJ1-6; 7 bases fit TRBD1. The V and J ends lost 5 bases and 0 bases, in that order; junction bases with no gene match: 4. Looked up from germline, CDR1 is SGHVS and CDR2 is FQNEAQ. This CDR3 has 16 amino acids. CDR3 amino acids: CASSLRDSSYNSPLHF. Written as DNA, the CDR3 is TGTGCCAGCAGCCTACGGGACAGCTCCTATAATTCACCCCTCCACTTT.

The chain couples TRBV18 to TRBJ2-5; TRBD1 matches at 7 bases. CDR1 is KGHSH and CDR2 is LQKENI in the germline V gene. The V segment lost 2 bases and the J segment 4 bases; nucleotides outside the gene matches: 1. CDR3 size: 13 residues. The CDR3 region is CASSPTGVETQYF. DNA of the CDR3: TGTGCCAGCTCACCAACAGGGGTAGAGACCCAGTACTTC. Variable domain in full (rest from reference TRBV18 and TRBJ2-5): NAGVMQNPRHLVRRRGQEARLRCSPMKGHSHVYWYRQLPEEGLKFMVYLQKENIIDESGMPKERFSAEFPKEGPSILRIQQVVRGDSAAYFCASSPTGVETQYFGPGTRLLVL.

The V and J genes are TRBV30 and TRBJ2-1, with 7 bases matching TRBD1. CDR3 length equals 13 residues. V was pared by 1 base and J by 7 bases, with 4 bases of the junction left unmatched. The germline CDR1 and CDR2 sequences are GTSNPN and SVGIG (reference sequence). This chain's CDR3 is CAWSGQGWNEQFF. The CDR3 coding sequence is TGTGCCTGGAGTGGACAGGGTTGGAATGAGCAGTTCTTC.

The table lists this clone with a count of one. The chain joins TRBV7-9 to TRBJ2-5, with D uncertain. The CDR3 is made up of 12 amino acids. Trimming removed 3 bases at V and 3 bases at J, with 5 bases between. Germline V gene sequence: CDR1 SEHNR, CDR2 FQNEAQ (reference sequence). For the CDR3, the DNA is TGTGCCAGCAGCTTTGATAAAGAGACCCAGTACTTC. Translating gives CASSFDKETQYF.

This rearrangement joins TRBV15 to TRBJ2-7; D assignment may be TRBD1 or TRBD2 (5 bases each). V lost 3 bases, J lost 0 bases, and 21 bases lay in between. Germline lookup yields CDR1 LNHNV and CDR2 YYDKDF (reference sequence). The CDR3 loop spans 18 amino acids. The CDR3, as DNA: TGTGCCACCAGCAGTCATACGACCAGGCAGGGAGTCTCCTACGAGCAGTACTTC. Amino acids: CATSSHTTRQGVSYEQYF.

This chain uses TRBV7-3 with TRBJ2-5, with 7 bases that match TRBD1. This CDR3 spans 13 amino acids. Germline-derived CDR1 and CDR2 are SGHTA and FQGTGA. Trimming at V came to 5 bases and at J to 2 bases, leaving 2 bases not matched to a gene. CDR3 coding DNA: TGTGCCAGCAGCAGGGGACAGCAAGAGACCCAGTACTTC. Its protein product is CASSRGQQETQYF.

To note about this clone: The junction shows a germline mismatch at one end, possibly a read error. The V gene is TRBV19, the J gene TRBJ2-3, with D unclear. Per the germline V gene, CDR1 is LNHDA and CDR2 is SQIVND (reference sequence). The CDR3 has 12 amino acids. CDR3 loop: CAGSNSLDTQYF. The CDR3 DNA sequence: TGTGCCGGTAGTAACTCCCTTGATACGCAGTATTTT.

Only one count was recorded for this clone. The chain couples TRBV29-1 to TRBJ2-5, with 8 positions matching TRBD2. The J call may be in error: the DNA end matches TRBJ2-7 better. Germline V gives CDR1 SQVTM, CDR2 ANQGSEA. The CDR3 sequence is 13 residues long. This chain's CDR3 is CSVSTSGSYEQYF. CDR3 DNA sequence: TGCAGCGTTTCCACTAGCGGAAGCTACGAGCAGTACTTC.

CDR3 sequence reads: CASSVGGKGYTF. The CDR3 bases are TGTGCCAGCAGCGTAGGGGGGAAGGGCTACACCTTC. This rearrangement joins TRBV9 to TRBJ1-2, with a possible D match to TRBD1 (5 bases). Germline-derived CDR1 and CDR2 are SGDLS and YYNGEE. V was trimmed by 0 bases and J by 8 bases, leaving 8 bases between them. This CDR3 contains 12 residues.

The V call is TRBV5-6, the J call TRBJ1-2; a weak D match, TRBD1 (6 bases). The CDR3 is 16 residues long. V was clipped by 3 bases and J by 3 bases, with 18 bases between them. Germline assignment: CDR1 SGHDT and CDR2 YYEEEE. The CDR3 sequence is CASSSTGAGGDYGYTF. CDR3 coding DNA: TGTGCCAGCAGCTCGACAGGAGCGGGAGGGGACTATGGCTACACCTTC. Together with reference TRBV5-6 and TRBJ1-2, the CDR3 gives the full variable domain: DAGVTQSPTHLIKTRGQQVTLRCSPKSGHDTVSWYQQALGQGPQFIFQYYEEEERQRGNFPDRFSGHQFPNYSSELNVNALLLGDSALYLCASSSTGAGGDYGYTFGSGTRLTVV.